This TCR beta chain was observed in a study of shared clonotypes between healthy human individuals. A note on this clone: The antigen remains undetermined.

CDR3 length: 14 amino acids. Germline values: CDR1 SNHLY, CDR2 FYNNEI. The germline V and J ends were trimmed by 6 bases and 2 bases, with 14 bases remaining between them. Donors, without exception, were Caucasian adults residing in Nashville, Tennessee. From CD4+ cells came CD45RA+ naive and CD45RA-negative memory subsets. General study results and limits: In the sorted subsets, rarefaction showed sequencing was incomplete despite large depth.

Each sorted subset replicate got 200 ng genomic DNA, around 29,000 genomes. Some clones are missing from TCRdb's copy, which holds only in-frame ones; the method was immunoSEQ multiplex PCR. The sample includes about 980,000 clones, approximately 76% seen only once; the top ten take approximately 1.5%. The sequencing sample was made of memory CD4+ T cells sorted from blood. The sample's subset: CD45RA-negative fraction. V and J are TRBV2 and TRBJ2-7; the D gene could be TRBD1 or TRBD2 (5 bases each). This clonotype was obtained from a man younger than 30 in good health. CDR3 sequence (DNA): TGTGCCAGCAGACAGGACTCTCCGACCTACGAGCAGTACTTC. This translates into CASRQDSPTYEQYF.